Below, 26 T cell receptor beta chains from the same sample are listed, as sequenced in a study of identical twins. TCRdb re-called the 5' RACE reads with MiXCR, one entry per CDR3 protein. The sample lists roughly 770,000 distinct CDR3 sequences, 15% to 20% occurring once. The data also belong to a second study, concerning T cells expressing NK-cell markers.

The source material was PBMCs. The receptors shown here come from a woman aged 18-30 years in good health.

This chain connects TRBV20-1 to TRBJ2-4; TRBD2 matches at 7 bases. The V gene's germline CDR1 is DFQATT and CDR2 SNEGSKA (reference sequence). This CDR3 is built from 15 residues. Trimming cost V 0 bases and J 5 bases; bases outside gene matches: 7. CDR3 sequence: CSARDLQLAENIQYF. CDR3 DNA sequence: TGCAGTGCTAGAGATCTCCAGCTAGCGGAAAACATTCAGTACTTC.

This chain links TRBV4-2 with TRBJ2-3, with 12 bases aligning to TRBD2. CDR1 is LGHNA and CDR2 is YNFKEQ in the germline V gene. The CDR3 consists of 18 residues. The V gene end was trimmed by 0 bases and the J gene end by 4 bases; junction bases not matched to a gene: 8. DNA of the CDR3: TGTGCCAGCAGCCAAGATCTCCTAGCGGGGGGGCCGGCAGATACGCAGTATTTT. Protein sequence: CASSQDLLAGGPADTQYF.

This clonotype was picked up a small number of times. J is TRBJ2-1 and V is TRBV11-2, with 13 nucleotides matching TRBD2. CDR3 size: 18 residues. Trimming cost V 5 bases and J 2 bases; bases outside gene matches: 9. Germline loops: CDR1 SGHAT, CDR2 FQNNGV. In nucleotides, the CDR3 is TGTGCCAGCAGCCAACCGGGACTAGCGGGACTGGCCTACAATGAGCAGTTCTTC. Protein product: CASSQPGLAGLAYNEQFF.

The V call is TRBV3-1, the J call TRBJ2-7; 7 bases agree with TRBD1. The CDR3 consists of 13 residues. Per germline, CDR1 LGHDT and CDR2 YNNKEL (reference sequence). J gave up 5 bases and V 7 bases, and 8 bases lay outside the gene matches. CDR3 coding DNA: TGTGCCAGCACCCAGACAGGGCCCCACGAGCAGTACTTC. As protein: CASTQTGPHEQYF.

This clonotype has just a few counts. This sequence joins TRBV7-2 and TRBJ2-7; D gene uncertain. V dropped 0 bases and J dropped 2 bases, with 11 bases sitting between them. The CDR3 runs to 15 residues. The germline V gene encodes CDR1 SGHTA and CDR2 FQGNSA. The chain's CDR3 is CASSLAGFLAYEQYF. CDR3 DNA sequence: TGTGCCAGCAGCTTAGCGGGGTTTCTAGCCTACGAGCAGTACTTC.

Notes on this clonotype: One end of the junction is discordant with germline, which a read error may explain. The CDR3 coding sequence is TGTGCCACCAGTAAAGAGGACGCCCTGATGTTT. The encoded protein is CATSKEDALMF. The rearrangement joins TRBV15 to TRBJ1-4; no firm D call. The CDR3 is 11 residues long. Germline V gene lookup returns CDR1 LNHNV and CDR2 YYDKDF (reference sequence).

Details on this clonotype: The junction does not match germline at one end; this may be a read error. The genes are TRBV5-6 and TRBJ2-2; tentative D call: TRBD1 (6 bases). CDR1 and CDR2 (germline): SGHDT, YYEEEE. The CDR3 covers 14 residues. CDR3 DNA: TGTGCCAGCGGCCCAGGGGTGAACAGCGGGGAGCTGTTTTTT. Translated, it gives CASGPGVNSGELFF.

The rearrangement uses TRBV12-3 or TRBV12-4 and TRBJ2-6; no reliable D call. CDR3 size: 14 residues. Trimming removed 7 bases at V and 0 bases at J, with 7 bases between. CDR3 coding DNA: TGTGCCAGCACTGTTAACTCTGGGGCCAACGTCCTGACTTTC. Amino acid sequence: CASTVNSGANVLTF.

This clonotype was seen only a few times. The chain recombines TRBV11-2 with TRBJ2-7, with D maybe TRBD2 (5 bases). This CDR3 contains 15 residues. Trimming pared 2 bases from V and 0 bases from J, leaving 11 bases between. Germline assignment: CDR1 SGHAT and CDR2 FQNNGV. Here the CDR3 reads CASSLLIASSYEQYF. CDR3 in DNA: TGTGCCAGCAGCTTATTAATAGCGTCCTCCTACGAGCAGTACTTC.

This clonotype was seen at least ten times. The V and J genes are TRBV7-2 and TRBJ2-1; D is unclear. V was trimmed by 2 bases and J by 9 bases, leaving 11 bases between them. This CDR3 has 13 residues. The germline CDR1 and CDR2 sequences are SGHTA and FQGNSA. The CDR3 is CASSLIELSEQFF. The CDR3 DNA is TGTGCCAGCAGCTTAATTGAGCTATCTGAGCAGTTCTTC. Full variable domain (missing parts from reference TRBV7-2 and TRBJ2-1): GAGVSQSPSNKVTEKGKDVELRCDPISGHTALYWYRQSLGQGLEFLIYFQGNSAPDKSGLPSDRFSAERTGGSVSTLTIQRTQQEDSAVYLCASSLIELSEQFFGPGTRLTVL.

This clonotype was picked up a small number of times. The chain combines TRBV7-3 with TRBJ2-1; a possible D gene is TRBD2 (7 bases). This CDR3 is built from 15 residues. V lost 5 bases and J 6 bases, leaving 17 bases between the germline ends. The germline CDR1 and CDR2 sequences are SGHTA and FQGTGA. CDR3 sequence reads: CASSTAAGAINEQFF. Written as DNA, the CDR3 is TGTGCCAGCAGCACGGCGGCGGGGGCAATCAATGAGCAGTTCTTC.

The V call is TRBV11-3, the J call TRBJ2-5; D is undetermined. The CDR3 is 13 amino acids. The germline CDR1 and CDR2 sequences are SGHNT and YENEEA. The V gene lost 8 bases and the J gene lost 0 bases, with 10 bases spanning the gap. CDR3 region: CASGFVDQETQYF. DNA of the CDR3: TGTGCCAGCGGTTTCGTGGACCAAGAGACCCAGTACTTC.

The chain recombines TRBV29-1 with TRBJ2-1; TRBD2 matches at 7 bases. The CDR3 extends over 13 amino acids. Trimming at V came to 7 bases and at J to 1 base, leaving 4 bases not matched to a gene. Germline V gives CDR1 SQVTM, CDR2 ANQGSEA. CDR3: CSAAGLSYNEQFF. CDR3 in DNA: TGCAGCGCCGCGGGACTATCCTACAATGAGCAGTTCTTC.

This clonotype was seen only a few times. The rearrangement joins TRBV7-6 to TRBJ2-3; D may be TRBD2 (5 bases). There are 15 residues in the CDR3. Germline assignment: CDR1 SGHVS and CDR2 FNYEAQ. Trimming shortened V by 5 bases and J by 6 bases, and 18 bases separated the two germline ends. CDR3 loop: CASSNPDWLLDTQYF. CDR3 DNA sequence: TGTGCCAGCAGCAACCCGGACTGGCTTTTGGATACGCAGTATTTT.

V is TRBV16 and J is TRBJ1-5, with D perhaps TRBD1 (5 bases). The germline V gene has CDR1 KGHSY and CDR2 FQNENV. Trimming took off 4 bases at V and 4 bases at J, with 14 bases between the two ends. The CDR3 covers 15 residues. CDR3 coding DNA: TGTGCCAGCAGCCTTCCCGATCGGGGGAATCAGCCCCAGCATTTT. It is translated as CASSLPDRGNQPQHF.

The sample holds a few counts of this clonotype. The chain employs TRBV7-9 and TRBJ2-7; D call uncertain. V dropped 5 bases and J dropped 6 bases, with 14 bases sitting between them. The CDR3 totals 13 residues. The germline CDR1 and CDR2 sequences are SEHNR and FQNEAQ (reference sequence). The CDR3 spells CASSLTELREQYF. DNA of the CDR3: TGTGCCAGCAGCCTCACGGAGCTCCGCGAGCAGTACTTC.

V and J are TRBV4-3 and TRBJ2-3, with a weak D call TRBD1 (5 bases). V lost 2 bases, J lost 6 bases, and 12 bases lay in between. Germline lookup yields CDR1 LGHNA and CDR2 YSLEER. The CDR3 is 14 residues long. DNA of the CDR3: TGCGCCAGCAGCCAAAGGGGTCCCCCGGATACGCAGTATTTT. This encodes CASSQRGPPDTQYF.

This clonotype showed up just a few times. The CDR3 region has the DNA TGCAGTGCCAGCTCCATCTTGACAGGGGGGGCCTCCTACGAGCAGTACTTC. Its translation: CSASSILTGGASYEQYF. The gene calls are TRBV20-1 and TRBJ2-7; 9 bases match TRBD1. The V gene end was trimmed by 6 bases and the J gene end by 0 bases; junction bases not matched to a gene: 15. This CDR3 has 17 residues. Germline CDR1 and CDR2: DFQATT and SNEGSKA (reference sequence).

The chain recombines TRBV5-5 with TRBJ2-7, with 9 bases lining up with TRBD1. Losses at the gene ends were 1 base for V and 4 bases for J; bases not matched to a gene: 6. This CDR3 is 15 amino acids long. Germline V gene data show CDR1 as SGHKS and CDR2 as YYEKEE (reference sequence). The CDR3 nucleotides are TGTGCCAGCAGCTTGCCGGGGACAGGGTATTACGAGCAGTACTTC. As protein: CASSLPGTGYYEQYF.

This sequence joins TRBV7-2 and TRBJ2-7, with D perhaps matching TRBD2 (6 bases). Trimming removed 0 bases at V and 3 bases at J, with 9 bases between. Per germline, CDR1 SGHTA and CDR2 FQGNSA. The CDR3 sequence is 14 residues long. As DNA, the CDR3 is TGTGCCAGCAGCTTAGCCCGGGACTTCTACGAGCAGTACTTC. Its protein product is CASSLARDFYEQYF.

The chain carries TRBV5-1 and TRBJ1-4; no firm D call. Per the germline V gene, CDR1 is SGHRS and CDR2 is YFSETQ. The CDR3 has 13 residues. The V end lost 4 bases, the J end lost 3 bases, and 7 bases lay between the germline ends. CDR3: CASSNSANEKLFF. As DNA, the CDR3 is TGCGCCAGCAGCAATAGTGCTAATGAAAAACTGTTTTTT.

The chain joins TRBV11-2 to TRBJ2-2, with D hard to call. The length of the CDR3 is 18 residues. Deletions cut 3 bases from V and 3 bases from J, with 20 bases between. Germline CDR1 reads SGHAT; CDR2 reads FQNNGV. In DNA form, the CDR3 reads TGTGCCAGCAGCTTTTTGAGCTCGTTTGAGATTTACACCGGGGAGCTGTTTTTT. Encoded protein: CASSFLSSFEIYTGELFF.

The chain recombines TRBV12-3 or TRBV12-4 with TRBJ1-1; the D gene is possibly TRBD1 (6 bases). CDR3 length: 15 residues. Trimming removed 0 bases at V and 4 bases at J, with 12 bases between. The DNA for the CDR3 is TGTGCCAGCAGTTTAGCGCAAGGGGGGTTCACTGAAGCTTTCTTT. Translation gives CASSLAQGGFTEAFF.

The V gene is TRBV30, the J gene TRBJ1-1; D unresolved. The CDR3 sequence is 13 residues long. Trimming cost V 6 bases and J 0 bases, with 11 bases left between them. Germline CDR1 is GTSNPN and CDR2 is SVGIG (reference sequence). The CDR3 loop reads CACPGRVNTEAFF. Written as DNA, the CDR3 is TGTGCCTGTCCGGGTAGGGTGAACACTGAAGCTTTCTTT.

There are a few counts of this clonotype. This chain joins TRBV5-1 and TRBJ2-7, with 12 nucleotides matching TRBD2. The CDR3 loop spans 16 amino acids. CDR1 and CDR2 from the germline V gene are SGHRS and YFSETQ. Trimming took 4 bases from V and 7 from J; bases not matched to a gene: 12. CDR3 nucleotides: TGCGCCAGCAGCCCAGGGACTAGCGGGTCTCTCCTGGAGCAGTACTTC. It is translated as CASSPGTSGSLLEQYF.

This chain connects TRBV4-1 to TRBJ1-5; no clear D. Trimming left V 4 bases short and J 2 bases short, with 12 bases between. Germline V gene data show CDR1 as MGHRA and CDR2 as YSYEKL. This CDR3 region has 15 residues. The CDR3: CASSREGAGNQPQHF. DNA for the CDR3: TGCGCCAGCAGCCGGGAGGGCGCGGGCAATCAGCCCCAGCATTTT.